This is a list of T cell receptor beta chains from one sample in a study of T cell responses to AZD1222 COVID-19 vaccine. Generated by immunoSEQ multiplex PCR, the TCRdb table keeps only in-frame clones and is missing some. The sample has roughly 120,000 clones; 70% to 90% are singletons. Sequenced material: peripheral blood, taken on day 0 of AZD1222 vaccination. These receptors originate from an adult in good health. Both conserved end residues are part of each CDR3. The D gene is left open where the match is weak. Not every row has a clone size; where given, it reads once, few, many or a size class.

CDR3 DNA: TGCGCCAGCAGCTTGTCGGCCAACACTGAAGCTTTCTTT
CDR3 protein: CASSLSANTEAFF
J gene: TRBJ1-1
D gene: -
clone size: -
V gene: TRBV5-1

CDR3 DNA: TGCAGCGTGACTAGCGGGAGCAATGAGCAGTTCTTC
CDR3 protein: CSVTSGSNEQFF
J gene: TRBJ2-1
D gene: TRBD2
clone size: -
V gene: TRBV29-1

CDR3 DNA: TGTGCCAGCAGCTTAAACGGCGCCTCTGGAAACACCATATATTTT
CDR3 protein: CASSLNGASGNTIYF
J gene: TRBJ1-3
D gene: -
clone size: -
V gene: TRBV13

CDR3 DNA: TGTGCCAGCAGCCAGGGGACAGGCCGCTCTTATGGCTACACCTTC
CDR3 protein: CASSQGTGRSYGYTF
J gene: TRBJ1-2
D gene: TRBD1
clone size: -
V gene: TRBV3-1/TRBV3-2

CDR3 DNA: TGCGCCAGCAGCCAAGATAGAGGATCAAATAAAGAGACCCAGTACTTC
CDR3 protein: CASSQDRGSNKETQYF
J gene: TRBJ2-5
D gene: -
clone size: few
V gene: TRBV4-3

CDR3 DNA: TGTGCCAGCAGGGCGCGGCTTATGGGCAATCAGCCCCAGCATTTT
CDR3 protein: CASRARLMGNQPQHF
J gene: TRBJ1-5
D gene: -
clone size: -
V gene: TRBV2

CDR3 DNA: TGTGCCAGTAGTATTTCAGTGCCGGGACTAGCGGGAGGAGGGGATACGCAGTATTTT
CDR3 protein: CASSISVPGLAGGGDTQYF
J gene: TRBJ2-3
D gene: TRBD2
clone size: -
V gene: TRBV19

CDR3 DNA: TGTGCCAGCAGCCAAGCGGGACCATCCTACGAGCAGTACTTC
CDR3 protein: CASSQAGPSYEQYF
J gene: TRBJ2-7
D gene: TRBD2
clone size: -
V gene: TRBV7-8

CDR3 DNA: TGTGCCAGCAGCCTCTACACTGAAGCTTTCTTT
CDR3 protein: CASSLYTEAFF
J gene: TRBJ1-1
D gene: -
clone size: -
V gene: TRBV7-9

CDR3 DNA: TGTGCCAGCAGCCAAATCACGACTAGCGGGAGGAGTGATACGCAGTATTTT
CDR3 protein: CASSQITTSGRSDTQYF
J gene: TRBJ2-3
D gene: TRBD2
clone size: once
V gene: TRBV7-3

CDR3 DNA: TGTGCCAGCAGTTCAATTTCCCGGACAGGACGAAACTATGGCTACACCTTC
CDR3 protein: CASSSISRTGRNYGYTF
J gene: TRBJ1-2
D gene: TRBD1
clone size: -
V gene: TRBV28

CDR3 DNA: TGTGCCAGCAGTGAAAGGCTTCAAGCTTTCTTT
CDR3 protein: CASSERLQAFF
J gene: TRBJ1-1
D gene: -
clone size: -
V gene: TRBV6-1

CDR3 DNA: TGTGCCAGCAGCTTGGACGGGGGGGCGGAGACCCAGTACTTC
CDR3 protein: CASSLDGGAETQYF
J gene: TRBJ2-5
D gene: TRBD2
clone size: -
V gene: TRBV7-2

CDR3 DNA: TGTGCCAGCAGCCAACAAACAGATACGCAGTATTTT
CDR3 protein: CASSQQTDTQYF
J gene: TRBJ2-3
D gene: -
clone size: -
V gene: TRBV3-1/TRBV3-2

CDR3 DNA: TGTGCCAGCAGCCCTTCCGACAGGAGCTATGGCTACACCTTC
CDR3 protein: CASSPSDRSYGYTF
J gene: TRBJ1-2
D gene: -
clone size: -
V gene: TRBV11-2

CDR3 DNA: TGTGCCAGCAGCTTAGGGGCGGGGGGACGCACAGATACGCAGTATTTT
CDR3 protein: CASSLGAGGRTDTQYF
J gene: TRBJ2-3
D gene: TRBD2
clone size: -
V gene: TRBV7-9

CDR3 DNA: TGCGCCGCCGGGCTAGCGGGAGTGCGGGCCGGGGAGCTGTTTTTT
CDR3 protein: CAAGLAGVRAGELFF
J gene: TRBJ2-2
D gene: TRBD2
clone size: -
V gene: TRBV10-1

CDR3 DNA: TGTGGAACGGACAGGGAAGGGGGGAACACTGAAGCTTTCTTT
CDR3 protein: CGTDREGGNTEAFF
J gene: TRBJ1-1
D gene: TRBD1
clone size: -
V gene: TRBV7-9

CDR3 DNA: TGTGCCAGCAGCCCCCGTTTAGCGGGAGGTTACGAGCAGTTCTTC
CDR3 protein: CASSPRLAGGYEQFF
J gene: TRBJ2-1
D gene: TRBD2
clone size: -
V gene: TRBV7-9

CDR3 DNA: TGTGCCAGCAGGGACAGGTCTCGACTAGCGGGAGGCACAGATACGCAGTATTTT
CDR3 protein: CASRDRSRLAGGTDTQYF
J gene: TRBJ2-3
D gene: TRBD2
clone size: few
V gene: TRBV2

CDR3 DNA: TGTGCCAGCAGCTTAGGGCCTAGCGGTACCTACGAGCAGTACTTC
CDR3 protein: CASSLGPSGTYEQYF
J gene: TRBJ2-7
D gene: TRBD2
clone size: -
V gene: TRBV27

CDR3 DNA: TGTGCCACCAGTGATTCGAACAGGGAGTCCGGGGAGCTGTTTTTT
CDR3 protein: CATSDSNRESGELFF
J gene: TRBJ2-2
D gene: -
clone size: many
V gene: TRBV24-1